This is a list of T cell receptor beta chains from one sample in a study of beta chain features in type 1 diabetes. Assay: immunoSEQ multiplex PCR; the TCRdb copy retains only in-frame clones and omits some. The table has around 250,000 clones, about 15% seen once. Material for sequencing was naive CD4+ T cells from blood. These receptors all stem from a young man with type 1 diabetes. Both conserved end residues are part of each CDR3. Each record gives: J gene, clone size, D gene, V gene, CDR3 protein, CDR3 DNA. A D gene is named only where the DNA matches it firmly. The listing skips clone size in some rows; elsewhere it reads once, few, many or a size class.

TRBJ1-5 few TRBD1 TRBV11-3 CARPDRNQPQHF TGTGCCAGGCCGGACAGGAATCAGCCCCAGCATTTT
TRBJ2-5 few TRBD2 TRBV5-1 CASSLGLGLAEETQYF TGCGCCAGCAGCTTGGGTTTGGGACTAGCGGAGGAGACCCAGTACTTC
TRBJ1-2 - TRBD1 TRBV4-1 CASSQEQGVGGYTF TGCGCCAGCAGCCAAGAACAGGGGGTGGGCGGCTACACCTTC
TRBJ1-1 - - TRBV9 CASSASTRGNTEAFF TGTGCCAGCAGCGCAAGCACCCGCGGGAACACTGAAGCTTTCTTT
TRBJ1-1 - - TRBV18 CASSPFGFYTEAFF TGTGCCAGCTCACCCTTCGGGTTCTACACTGAAGCTTTCTTT
TRBJ1-5 many TRBD1 TRBV4-1 CASSPGQIDQPQHF TGCGCCAGCAGCCCGGGACAGATTGATCAGCCCCAGCATTTT
TRBJ2-3 - - TRBV6-5 CASSDGGSTDTQYF TGTGCCAGCAGTGATGGCGGAAGCACAGATACGCAGTATTTT
TRBJ2-4 few - TRBV5-1 CASSPGGGGNIQYF TGCGCCAGCAGCCCGGGAGGAGGGGGAAACATTCAGTACTTC
TRBJ1-1 - TRBD1 TRBV6-1 CAIRDREYTEAFF TGTGCCATCCGGGACAGGGAATACACTGAAGCTTTCTTT
TRBJ2-3 few - TRBV18 CASSPIGVADTQYF TGTGCCAGCTCACCAATCGGGGTCGCAGATACGCAGTATTTT
TRBJ1-2 few - TRBV6-5 CASSADDGGWYGYTF TGTGCCAGCAGTGCTGACGACGGGGGATGGTATGGCTACACCTTC
TRBJ2-1 - - TRBV4-1 CASSQDPAGRYNEQFF TGCGCCAGCAGCCAAGATCCGGCAGGGCGGTACAATGAGCAGTTCTTC
TRBJ2-1 - TRBD1 TRBV4-1 CASSQDWGQGRNEQFF TGCGCCAGCAGCCAAGATTGGGGACAGGGCAGAAATGAGCAGTTCTTC
TRBJ2-2 - - TRBV27 CASSFDRGTGELFF TGTGCCAGCAGTTTCGACCGGGGCACCGGGGAGCTGTTTTTT
TRBJ2-2 few - TRBV7-2 CASSSNRVTGELFF TGTGCCAGCAGCTCTAACAGGGTCACCGGGGAGCTGTTTTTT
TRBJ2-7 - - TRBV6-5 CASSKQGSYEQYF TGTGCCAGCAGTAAACAGGGTTCCTACGAGCAGTACTTC
TRBJ1-3 few - TRBV4-2 CASSLVQAGAGNTIYF TGTGCCAGCAGCTTGGTCCAGGCTGGCGCTGGAAACACCATATATTTT
TRBJ1-2 - - TRBV19 CASSKEEHYGYTF TGTGCCAGTAGTAAAGAGGAGCACTATGGCTACACCTTC
TRBJ1-6 few TRBD1 TRBV2 CASTPGTGINSPLHF TGTGCCAGCACCCCCGGGACAGGGATTAATTCACCCCTCCACTTT
TRBJ1-5 - TRBD1 TRBV2 CASRRTGPNQPQHF TGTGCCAGCAGGAGGACAGGGCCCAATCAGCCCCAGCATTTT
TRBJ2-5 - TRBD1 TRBV12-5 CASGLGQGETQYF TGTGCTAGTGGCCTCGGACAGGGGGAGACCCAGTACTTC
TRBJ2-2 few - TRBV9 CASSVRDIPSLGLFF TGTGCCAGCAGCGTCCGGGACATCCCCTCGTTGGGGCTGTTTTTT
TRBJ2-5 - TRBD1 TRBV2 CASSPDRGRETQYF TGTGCCAGCAGCCCTGACAGGGGGCGAGAGACCCAGTACTTC
TRBJ2-3 - - TRBV10-3 CATADGGSTDTQYF TGTGCCACCGCCGACGGAGGTAGCACAGATACGCAGTATTTT
TRBJ2-5 - - TRBV18 CASSPPLGREKTQYF TGTGCCAGCTCACCACCCTTGGGCAGGGAAAAGACCCAGTACTTC
TRBJ2-1 - TRBD2 TRBV4-1 CASSHGLAGGTVYNEQFF TGCGCCAGCAGCCACGGACTAGCGGGGGGCACAGTCTACAATGAGCAGTTCTTC
TRBJ2-1 - - TRBV4-1 CASSSELGNNEQFF TGCGCCAGCAGCTCCGAGCTTGGTAACAATGAGCAGTTCTTC
TRBJ1-1 - - TRBV6-6 CAASPLGRAEAFF TGTGCCGCTAGCCCTCTAGGGAGGGCTGAAGCTTTCTTT
TRBJ2-3 few - TRBV9 CASSPTLAFSTDTQYF TGTGCCAGCAGCCCTACGCTAGCGTTTAGCACAGATACGCAGTATTTT
TRBJ2-3 few - TRBV5-1 CASRTGTDTQYF TGCGCCAGCCGAACGGGGACAGATACGCAGTATTTT
TRBJ2-7 - TRBD2 TRBV12-5 CASGPLPGGGSYEQYF TGTGCTAGTGGTCCACTCCCCGGGGGAGGGTCCTACGAGCAGTACTTC
TRBJ2-7 few - TRBV18 CASSPQGAYEQYF TGTGCCAGCTCACCTCAGGGTGCCTACGAGCAGTACTTC
TRBJ2-5 few - TRBV19 CASSTASAETQYF TGTGCCAGTAGTACAGCGTCAGCGGAGACCCAGTACTTC
TRBJ1-4 - - TRBV5-1 CASSSDPGNEKLFF TGCGCCAGCAGCTCGGATCCCGGGAATGAAAAACTGTTTTTT
TRBJ1-4 few - TRBV5-1 CASSSGGTNEKLFF TGCGCCAGCAGCTCGGGGGGAACTAATGAAAAACTGTTTTTT
TRBJ1-1 - - TRBV28 CASRSGGERGPEAFF TGTGCCAGCAGGTCCGGAGGGGAAAGGGGCCCTGAAGCTTTCTTT
TRBJ1-6 - - TRBV6-1 CASSEFAAGPTSPLHF TGTGCCAGCAGCGAATTCGCGGCAGGGCCAACTTCACCCCTCCACTTT
TRBJ2-1 - TRBD2 TRBV30 CASRDGRGADNEQFF TGTGCCTCACGTGATGGGCGGGGGGCCGACAATGAGCAGTTCTTC
TRBJ1-5 - TRBD1 TRBV11-2 CASSLGDRGSNQPQHF TGTGCCAGCAGCTTAGGGGACAGGGGCAGCAATCAGCCCCAGCATTTT
TRBJ2-7 - TRBD1 TRBV19 CASSIGPGGSSYEQYF TGTGCCAGTAGTATCGGACCAGGGGGCTCCTCCTACGAGCAGTACTTC
TRBJ1-2 - TRBD1 TRBV19 CASSIVRTGGNYGYTF TGTGCCAGTAGTATAGTGAGGACAGGGGGAAACTATGGCTACACCTTC
TRBJ2-5 few - TRBV19 CASKEQVDQETQYF TGTGCCAGTAAGGAACAGGTCGACCAAGAGACCCAGTACTTC
TRBJ1-5 - TRBD1 TRBV4-1 CASRPTGGNQPQHF TGCGCCAGCAGGCCTACAGGGGGCAATCAGCCCCAGCATTTT
TRBJ1-6 - TRBD1 TRBV4-2 CASSQDAGQGDNSPLHF TGTGCCAGCAGCCAAGATGCCGGACAGGGGGACAATTCACCCCTCCACTTT
TRBJ2-4 few - TRBV5-4 CASSLVSGAKNIQYF TGTGCCAGCAGCTTGGTGTCGGGAGCCAAAAACATTCAGTACTTC
TRBJ2-4 few TRBD2 TRBV6-1 CASSEAGLAGVGAKNIQYF TGTGCCAGCAGTGAAGCTGGACTAGCGGGAGTGGGAGCCAAAAACATTCAGTACTTC
TRBJ2-5 few - TRBV7-9 CASSGPGVLETQYF TGTGCCAGCAGCGGTCCCGGGGTGTTAGAGACCCAGTACTTC